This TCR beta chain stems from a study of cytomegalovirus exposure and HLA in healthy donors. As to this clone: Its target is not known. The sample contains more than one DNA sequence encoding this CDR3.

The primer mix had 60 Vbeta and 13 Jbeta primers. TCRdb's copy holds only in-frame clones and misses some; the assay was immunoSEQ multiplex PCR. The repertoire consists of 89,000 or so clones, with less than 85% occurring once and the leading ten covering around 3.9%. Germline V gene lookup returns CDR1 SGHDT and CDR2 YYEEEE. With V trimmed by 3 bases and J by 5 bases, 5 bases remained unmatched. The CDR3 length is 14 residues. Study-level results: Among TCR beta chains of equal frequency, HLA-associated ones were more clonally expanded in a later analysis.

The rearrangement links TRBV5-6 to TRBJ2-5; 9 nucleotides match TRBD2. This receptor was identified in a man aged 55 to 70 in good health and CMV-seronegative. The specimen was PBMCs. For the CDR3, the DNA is TGTGCCAGCAGCTCTGGACTAGCGCGGGAGACCCAGTACTTC. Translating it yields CASSSGLARETQYF.